This T cell receptor (beta chain) came from a study of OX40 agonist ivuxolimab in advanced cancers. Sequencing used immunoSEQ multiplex PCR; TCRdb keeps in-frame clones, though not all of them. The sample lists roughly 100,000 clones; around 80% were seen once. Germline CDR1 MDHEN, CDR2 SYDVKM. This CDR3 comprises 15 residues. V was trimmed by 2 bases and J by 3 bases, leaving 11 bases between them. This TCR was recovered from an adult with an advanced solid tumor such as melanoma, head and neck, liver or kidney cancer. The material sequenced was CD4+ or CD8+ T cells sorted from blood, taken in a trial of the OX40 agonist ivuxolimab. This chain uses TRBV28 with TRBJ2-1; D may be TRBD2 (7 bases). CDR3 DNA: TGTGCCAGCAGTTTAGGGGGGGCCGTCTACAATGAGCAGTTCTTC. The encoded protein is CASSLGGAVYNEQFF.